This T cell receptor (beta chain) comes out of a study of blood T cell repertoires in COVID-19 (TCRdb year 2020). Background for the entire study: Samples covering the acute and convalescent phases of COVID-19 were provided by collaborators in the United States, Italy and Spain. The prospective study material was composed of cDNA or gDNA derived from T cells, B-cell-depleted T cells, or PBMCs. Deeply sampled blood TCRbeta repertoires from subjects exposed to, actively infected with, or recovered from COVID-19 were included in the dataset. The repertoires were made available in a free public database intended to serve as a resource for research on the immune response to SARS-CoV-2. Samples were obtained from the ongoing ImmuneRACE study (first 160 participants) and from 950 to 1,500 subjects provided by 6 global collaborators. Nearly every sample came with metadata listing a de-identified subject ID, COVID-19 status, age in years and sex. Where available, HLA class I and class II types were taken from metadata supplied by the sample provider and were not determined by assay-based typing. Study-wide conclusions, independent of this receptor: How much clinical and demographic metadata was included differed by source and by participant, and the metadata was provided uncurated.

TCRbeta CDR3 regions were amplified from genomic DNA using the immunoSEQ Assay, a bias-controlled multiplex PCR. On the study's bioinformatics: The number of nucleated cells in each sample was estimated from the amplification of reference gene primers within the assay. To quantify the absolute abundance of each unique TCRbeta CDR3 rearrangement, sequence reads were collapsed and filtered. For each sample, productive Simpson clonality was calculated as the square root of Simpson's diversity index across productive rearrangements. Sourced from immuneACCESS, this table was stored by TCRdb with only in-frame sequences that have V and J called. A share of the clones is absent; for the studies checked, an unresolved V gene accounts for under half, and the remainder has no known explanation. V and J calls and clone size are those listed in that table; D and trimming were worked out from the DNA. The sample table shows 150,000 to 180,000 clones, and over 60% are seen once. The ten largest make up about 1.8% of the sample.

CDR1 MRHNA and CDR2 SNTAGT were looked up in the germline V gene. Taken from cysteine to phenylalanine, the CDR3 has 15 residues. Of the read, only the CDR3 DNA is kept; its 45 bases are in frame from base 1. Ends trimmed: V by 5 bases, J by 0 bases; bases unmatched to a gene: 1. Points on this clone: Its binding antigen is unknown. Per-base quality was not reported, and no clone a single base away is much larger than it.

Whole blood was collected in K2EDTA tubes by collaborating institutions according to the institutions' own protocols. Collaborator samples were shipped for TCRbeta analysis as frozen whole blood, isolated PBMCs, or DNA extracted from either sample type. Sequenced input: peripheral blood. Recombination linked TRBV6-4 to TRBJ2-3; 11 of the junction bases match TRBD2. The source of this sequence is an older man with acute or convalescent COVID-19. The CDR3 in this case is CASSRLAGSTDTQYF. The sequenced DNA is TGTGCCAGCAGTAGACTAGCGGGGAGCACAGATACGCAGTATTTT.